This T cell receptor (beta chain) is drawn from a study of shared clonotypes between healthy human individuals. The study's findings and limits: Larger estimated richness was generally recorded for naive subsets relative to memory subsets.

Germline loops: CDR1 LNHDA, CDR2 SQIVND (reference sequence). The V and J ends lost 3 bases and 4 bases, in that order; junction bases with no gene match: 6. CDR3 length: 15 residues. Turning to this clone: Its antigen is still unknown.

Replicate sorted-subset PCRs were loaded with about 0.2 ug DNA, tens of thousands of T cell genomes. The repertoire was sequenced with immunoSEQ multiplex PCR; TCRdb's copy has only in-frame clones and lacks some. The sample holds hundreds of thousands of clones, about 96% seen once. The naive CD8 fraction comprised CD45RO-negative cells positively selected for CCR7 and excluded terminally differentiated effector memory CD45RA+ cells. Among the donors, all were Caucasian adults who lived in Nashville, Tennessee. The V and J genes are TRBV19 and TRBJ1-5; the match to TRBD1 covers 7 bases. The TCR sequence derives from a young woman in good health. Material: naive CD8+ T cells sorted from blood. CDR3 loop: CASSMGQGENQPQHF. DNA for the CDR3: TGTGCCAGTAGTATGGGCCAGGGGGAAAATCAGCCCCAGCATTTT.